This T cell receptor (beta chain) was sequenced during a study of blood T cells in healthy people across ages. With a J-beta primer mix and a sample-barcoded 5' primer, a second PCR ran roughly 6 to 11 cycles. MiXCR, applied by TCRdb to the 5' RACE reads, yields one record per CDR3 protein. The table lists hundreds of thousands of distinct CDR3 sequences, about 45% of them singletons. Per the germline V gene, CDR1 is LGHNA and CDR2 is YNFKEQ. Trimming pared 4 bases from V and 1 base from J, leaving 16 bases between. This CDR3 region has 16 residues. This clonotype was observed a few times. Sequences were obtained from blood. This receptor was obtained from a man older than 75 in good health. The V and J genes are TRBV4-2 and TRBJ1-2, with D possibly matching TRBD1 (5 bases). The CDR3 sequence: CASSPEGADLNYGYTF. The CDR3 DNA sequence: TGTGCCAGCAGCCCCGAAGGGGCAGATCTTAACTATGGCTACACCTTC.